The TCR beta chain described here comes from a study of identical twins. Study outcomes and limitations: Monozygotic twins shared more out-of-frame TCR alpha than recombination models predicted. Low generation probability was overrepresented in out-of-frame alpha sequences shared by twins.

In regard to this clonotype: The antigen is undetermined.

Germline CDR1 MNHNS, CDR2 SASEGT. V lost 7 bases and J 9 bases, leaving 18 bases between the germline ends. The CDR3 is 13 residues long. Unique molecular identifiers were in the cDNA, with template-switch universal primer binding. From the 5' RACE reads, TCRdb called clonotypes with MiXCR, one entry per CDR3 protein. The sample lists just over 450,000 distinct CDR3 sequences, 12% to 15% occurring once. These records were also assigned to another study, of yellow fever vaccine responses in identical twins.

The V gene is TRBV6-1, the J gene TRBJ1-1; no clear D gene. The TCR comes from a woman in her late teens or twenties in good health. The sequencing sample was made of CD4+ T cells sorted from blood. CDR3 nucleotides: TGTGCCAGCATTGACGGGATTTTGAGAAAAGCTTTCTTT. As protein: CASIDGILRKAFF.